A selection of T cell receptor beta chains follows, all from one sample in a study of T cell responses to AZD1222 COVID-19 vaccine. Clones were read by immunoSEQ multiplex PCR, and TCRdb kept only the in-frame ones, dropping some. In the table there are approximately 190,000 clones, roughly 88% of which are singletons. The specimen was peripheral blood, collected on day 0 of AZD1222 vaccination. The receptors stem from an adult in good health. The CDR3 runs from the conserved cysteine through the conserved F or W. D genes are given only for firm matches. Expanded clones get a size class; other rows say once, few or many, or leave the size out.

d_gene	abundance	v_gene	j_gene	CDR3aa	CDR3nt
.	.	TRBV7-9	TRBJ1-5	CASSSDRLGQPQHF	TGTGCCAGCAGTTCCGATCGTCTGGGACAGCCCCAGCATTTT
.	.	TRBV7-9	TRBJ2-7	CASSLDREQYF	TGTGCCAGCAGCCTAGACCGTGAGCAGTACTTC
.	.	TRBV5-5	TRBJ1-3	CASSLDSNSGNTIYF	TGTGCCAGCAGCTTGGACAGTAACTCTGGAAACACCATATATTTT
.	.	TRBV11-2	TRBJ2-5	CASSSRDLETQYF	TGTGCCAGCAGCTCCCGGGACCTAGAGACCCAGTACTTC
.	.	TRBV7-6	TRBJ2-1	CASSPRWDRVPMGSYNEQFF	TGTGCCAGCAGCCCCCGGTGGGATCGCGTTCCTATGGGCTCCTACAATGAGCAGTTCTTC
.	.	TRBV9	TRBJ1-5	CASSVEDTYSNQPQHF	TGTGCCAGCAGCGTAGAGGACACCTATAGCAATCAGCCCCAGCATTTT
.	.	TRBV6-5	TRBJ1-5	CASSYLNSNQPQHF	TGTGCCAGCAGTTACTTGAACAGCAATCAGCCCCAGCATTTT
.	.	TRBV3-1/TRBV3-2	TRBJ2-2	CASRRPATKNTGELFF	TGTGCCAGCAGGCGACCGGCGACGAAGAACACCGGGGAGCTGTTTTTT
.	.	TRBV18	TRBJ1-4	CASGRAIEKLFF	TGTGCCAGCGGACGGGCCATTGAAAAACTGTTTTTT
.	.	TRBV7-6	TRBJ1-5	CASSISGRGAGQPQHF	TGTGCCAGCAGCATTAGTGGCCGGGGGGCAGGTCAGCCCCAGCATTTT
.	.	TRBV2	TRBJ2-7	CASSDSGTSAYEQYF	TGTGCCAGCAGTGATTCCGGTACCAGCGCCTACGAGCAGTACTTC
.	.	TRBV7-2	TRBJ1-2	CASSLEAGVNYGYTF	TGTGCCAGCAGCTTAGAAGCAGGGGTGAACTATGGCTACACCTTC
.	.	TRBV6-4	TRBJ1-1	CASSFAENTEAFF	TGTGCCAGCAGTTTTGCAGAGAACACTGAAGCTTTCTTT
TRBD1	.	TRBV29-1	TRBJ2-1	CSSTGTGYNEQFF	TGCAGCTCAACCGGGACAGGATACAATGAGCAGTTCTTC
.	few	TRBV6-2/TRBV6-3	TRBJ2-7	CASSYSQVSLSDEQYF	TGTGCCAGCAGTTACTCTCAGGTCAGCCTGTCTGACGAGCAGTACTTC
.	.	TRBV3-1/TRBV3-2	TRBJ1-5	CASSQGFQPQHF	TGTGCCAGCAGCCAGGGCTTTCAGCCCCAGCATTTT
TRBD1	.	TRBV6-5	TRBJ1-2	CASRDRQGNYGYTF	TGTGCCAGCAGAGACCGACAGGGGAACTATGGCTACACCTTC
TRBD1	.	TRBV7-9	TRBJ1-6	CASSFSRQGTGPSPLHF	TGTGCCAGCAGCTTTAGTAGACAGGGTACGGGGCCCTCACCCCTCCACTTT
.	.	TRBV7-8	TRBJ2-3	CASRPIAALHTQYF	TGTGCCAGCAGGCCCATAGCGGCCCTGCATACGCAGTATTTT
.	.	TRBV9	TRBJ1-5	CASSVAVDQPQHF	TGTGCCAGCAGCGTAGCTGTGGATCAGCCCCAGCATTTT
.	.	TRBV18	TRBJ2-7	CASSPALARSTYEQYF	TGTGCCAGCTCACCAGCCTTGGCGCGGTCCACCTACGAGCAGTACTTC
.	.	TRBV7-8	TRBJ2-5	CASSQKSLGLETQYF	TGTGCCAGCAGCCAGAAAAGTCTAGGGTTAGAGACCCAGTACTTC
.	.	TRBV5-1	TRBJ1-4	CASSLDRPTNEKLFF	TGCGCCAGCAGCTTGGACAGGCCAACTAATGAAAAACTGTTTTTT
TRBD1	.	TRBV19	TRBJ2-7	CASSGTGLASRYEQYF	TGTGCCAGTAGTGGGACAGGGCTGGCTTCTCGCTACGAGCAGTACTTC
.	.	TRBV5-1	TRBJ1-4	CASSLEPLGQPNEKLFF	TGCGCCAGCAGCTTGGAACCTCTAGGACAGCCTAATGAAAAACTGTTTTTT
.	once	TRBV15	TRBJ1-1	CATGGLNTEAFF	TGTGCCACCGGGGGCTTGAACACTGAAGCTTTCTTT
.	.	TRBV5-6	TRBJ1-1	CASSLGPTVNTEAFF	TGTGCCAGCAGCTTGGGCCCGACAGTAAACACTGAAGCTTTCTTT
.	.	TRBV19	TRBJ1-1	CASSPGRWTEAFF	TGTGCCAGTAGTCCCGGAAGATGGACTGAAGCTTTCTTT
.	.	TRBV15	TRBJ1-2	CATSRDLAALNYGYTF	TGTGCCACCAGCAGAGATTTGGCAGCCCTCAACTATGGCTACACCTTC
.	.	TRBV27	TRBJ1-1	CASRLYPRDNMNTEAFF	TGTGCCAGCAGACTCTACCCCCGGGACAATATGAACACTGAAGCTTTCTTT
TRBD2	once	TRBV7-7	TRBJ2-7	CASSVKRGSSYEQYF	TGTGCTAGCAGTGTCAAGCGGGGGAGCTCCTACGAGCAGTACTTC
.	few	TRBV19	TRBJ1-1	CASSRTGNTEAFF	TGTGCCAGTAGTAGGACGGGGAACACTGAAGCTTTCTTT
.	.	TRBV3-1/TRBV3-2	TRBJ1-6	CASSQSGSGDSPLHF	TGTGCCAGCAGCCAATCGGGGTCGGGGGATTCACCCCTCCACTTT
.	.	TRBV6-5	TRBJ2-1	CASSHGYTNEQFF	TGTGCCAGCAGCCACGGGTACACCAATGAGCAGTTCTTC
.	few	TRBV14	TRBJ1-6	CASSQPRANSPLHF	TGTGCCAGCAGCCAACCTCGAGCCAATTCACCCCTCCACTTT
.	.	TRBV16	TRBJ1-2	CASSSAPRKDRSDGLDRRPGGYTF	TGTGCCAGCAGTTCAGCCCCGAGAAAGGACAGAAGTGACGGTTTAGACAGAAGGCCGGGTGGCTACACCTTC
TRBD2	.	TRBV28	TRBJ2-2	CASSFLIAGGPVGELFF	TGTGCCAGCAGTTTCCTCATAGCGGGAGGGCCGGTCGGGGAGCTGTTTTTT
.	.	TRBV24-1	TRBJ2-7	CATSDLSGGRGVTVDPYEQYF	TGTGCCACCAGTGATTTATCCGGGGGAAGGGGGGTAACGGTGGATCCCTACGAGCAGTACTTC
.	.	TRBV27	TRBJ1-2	CASSLAPRYGYTF	TGTGCCAGCAGTTTAGCGCCACGATATGGCTACACCTTC
.	.	TRBV7-9	TRBJ2-3	CASRFRDHSGDTQYF	TGTGCCAGCAGGTTCCGGGACCACTCGGGGGATACGCAGTATTTT
TRBD1	.	TRBV2	TRBJ1-4	CAKRDSQGGSATNEKLFF	TGTGCCAAAAGGGACAGTCAAGGCGGCAGTGCAACTAATGAAAAACTGTTTTTT
TRBD1	.	TRBV3-1/TRBV3-2	TRBJ1-2	CASSQASTGARGYTF	TGTGCCAGCAGCCAAGCCTCGACAGGGGCTCGGGGCTACACCTTC
TRBD1	.	TRBV7-9	TRBJ2-3	CASSGRRDSSTDTQYF	TGTGCCAGCAGCGGCCGTCGGGACAGTAGCACAGATACGCAGTATTTT
TRBD2	few	TRBV6-2/TRBV6-3	TRBJ2-7	CASSQGLARNSYEQYF	TGTGCCAGCAGTCAAGGACTAGCGCGGAACTCCTACGAGCAGTACTTC
.	.	TRBV6-5	TRBJ1-1	CASSYSGHRMNTEAFF	TGTGCCAGCAGTTACTCGGGACATCGAATGAACACTGAAGCTTTCTTT
TRBD1	.	TRBV27	TRBJ1-6	CASSDGQGRRGGSPLHF	TGTGCCAGCAGTGATGGACAGGGGCGGCGGGGAGGTTCACCCCTCCACTTT
.	.	TRBV3-1/TRBV3-2	TRBJ1-5	CASSQSTNQPQHF	TGTGCCAGCAGCCAGAGTACGAATCAGCCCCAGCATTTT
TRBD2	.	TRBV15	TRBJ2-4	CATSRDGGRANSRYF	TGTGCCACCAGCAGAGATGGCGGGAGGGCCAACAGTCGGTACTTC
TRBD1	once	TRBV4-2	TRBJ2-7	CASSQVDRGYEQYF	TGTGCCAGCAGCCAAGTGGACAGGGGGTACGAGCAGTACTTC
.	.	TRBV2	TRBJ2-7	CASSESSGGLEQYF	TGTGCCAGCAGTGAATCGTCTGGGGGGCTCGAGCAGTACTTC
.	.	TRBV5-3	TRBJ1-3	CARSWTGQALISGNTIYF	TGTGCCAGAAGCTGGACGGGACAAGCGCTGATCTCTGGAAACACCATATATTTT
.	.	TRBV3-1/TRBV3-2	TRBJ2-1	CASSRGNEQFF	TGTGCCAGCAGCCGCGGGAATGAGCAGTTCTTC
.	.	TRBV5-1	TRBJ2-7	CASSLGHDEQYF	TGCGCCAGCAGCTTGGGACACGACGAGCAGTACTTC
TRBD1	.	TRBV7-2	TRBJ1-2	CASSNTGTGVFYGYTF	TGTGCCAGCAGTAACACCGGGACAGGGGTTTTCTATGGCTACACCTTC
TRBD2	.	TRBV4-2	TRBJ2-7	CASSQGISTSGKSYEQYF	TGTGCCAGCAGCCAAGGCATTTCGACTAGCGGGAAATCCTACGAGCAGTACTTC